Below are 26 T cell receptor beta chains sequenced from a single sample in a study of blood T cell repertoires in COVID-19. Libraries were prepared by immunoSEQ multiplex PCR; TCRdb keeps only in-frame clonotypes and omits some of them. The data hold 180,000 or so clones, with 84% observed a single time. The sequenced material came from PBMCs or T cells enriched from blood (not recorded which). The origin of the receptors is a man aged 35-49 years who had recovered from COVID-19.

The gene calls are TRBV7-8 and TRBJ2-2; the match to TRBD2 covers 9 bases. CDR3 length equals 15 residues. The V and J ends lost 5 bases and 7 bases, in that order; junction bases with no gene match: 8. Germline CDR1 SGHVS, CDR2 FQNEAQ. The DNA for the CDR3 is TGTGCCAGCAGCCGCCGACTAGCGGACAACGGGGAGCTGTTTTTT. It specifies CASSRRLADNGELFF.

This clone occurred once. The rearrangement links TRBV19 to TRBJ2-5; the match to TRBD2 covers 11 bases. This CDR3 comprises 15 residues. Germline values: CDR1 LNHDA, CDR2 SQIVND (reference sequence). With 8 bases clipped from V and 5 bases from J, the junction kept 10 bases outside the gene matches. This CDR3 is CASRDSGGAGETQYF. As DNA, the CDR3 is TGTGCCAGTCGGGATAGCGGGGGGGCTGGGGAGACCCAGTACTTC.

CDR3 bases: TGTGCCAGCTCACGACAGGGTATGACTGGGGCCAACGTCCTGACTTTC. This gives the protein CASSRQGMTGANVLTF. The chain is built from TRBV18 and TRBJ2-6; 7 bases match TRBD1. This CDR3 comprises 16 residues. V was pared by 4 bases and J by 2 bases, with 5 bases of the junction left unmatched. Germline CDR1 is KGHSH and CDR2 is LQKENI.

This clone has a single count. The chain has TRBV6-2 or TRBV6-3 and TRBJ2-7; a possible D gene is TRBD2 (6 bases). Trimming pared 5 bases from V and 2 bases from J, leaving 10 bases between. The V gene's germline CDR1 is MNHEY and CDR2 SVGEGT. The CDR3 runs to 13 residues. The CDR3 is CASSTRGTYEQYF. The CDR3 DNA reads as TGTGCCAGCAGTACACGGGGGACCTACGAGCAGTACTTC.

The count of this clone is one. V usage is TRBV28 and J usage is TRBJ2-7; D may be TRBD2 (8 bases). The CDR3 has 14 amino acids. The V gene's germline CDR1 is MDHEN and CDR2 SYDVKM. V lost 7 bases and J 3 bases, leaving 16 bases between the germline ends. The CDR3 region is CASTGGGTVYEQYF. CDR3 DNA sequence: TGTGCCAGCACCGGGGGGGGGACAGTCTACGAGCAGTACTTC.

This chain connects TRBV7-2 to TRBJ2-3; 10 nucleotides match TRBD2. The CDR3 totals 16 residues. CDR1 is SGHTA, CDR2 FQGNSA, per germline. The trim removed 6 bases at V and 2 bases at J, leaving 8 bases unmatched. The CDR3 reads CASSNQTSGYTDTQYF. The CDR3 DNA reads TGTGCCAGCAGTAATCAGACTAGCGGGTACACAGATACGCAGTATTTT.

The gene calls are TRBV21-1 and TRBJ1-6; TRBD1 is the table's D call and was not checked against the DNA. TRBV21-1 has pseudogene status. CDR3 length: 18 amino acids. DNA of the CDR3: TGTGCCAGCAGCAAAGCGACAGGGGGCAGCTCCTATAATTCACCCCTCCACTTT. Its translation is CASSKATGGSSYNSPLHF.

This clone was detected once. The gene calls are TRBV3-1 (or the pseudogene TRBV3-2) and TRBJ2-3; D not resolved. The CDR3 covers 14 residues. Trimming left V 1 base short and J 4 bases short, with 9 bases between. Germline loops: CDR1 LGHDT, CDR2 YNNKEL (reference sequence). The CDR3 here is CASSQVVAADTQYF. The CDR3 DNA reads TGTGCCAGCAGCCAAGTAGTAGCAGCAGATACGCAGTATTTT.

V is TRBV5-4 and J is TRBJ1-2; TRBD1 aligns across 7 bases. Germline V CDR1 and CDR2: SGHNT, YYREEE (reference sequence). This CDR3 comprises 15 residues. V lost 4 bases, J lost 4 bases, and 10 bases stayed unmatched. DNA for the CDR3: TGTGCCAGCAGCCCGCAGGACCAGGGGGGCTATGGCTACACCTTC. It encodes CASSPQDQGGYGYTF. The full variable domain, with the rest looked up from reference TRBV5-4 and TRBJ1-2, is ETGVTQSPTHLIKTRGQQVTLRCSSQSGHNTVSWYQQALGQGPQFIFQYYREEENGRGNFPPRFSGLQFPNYSSELNVNALELDDSALYLCASSPQDQGGYGYTFGSGTRLTVV.

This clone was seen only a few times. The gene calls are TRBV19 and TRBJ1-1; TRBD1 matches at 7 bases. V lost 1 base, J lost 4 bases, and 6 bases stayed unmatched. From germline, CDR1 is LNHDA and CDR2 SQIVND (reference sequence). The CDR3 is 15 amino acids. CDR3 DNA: TGTGCCAGTAGTATAGGAGGGGGCCATGGCACTGAAGCTTTCTTT. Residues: CASSIGGGHGTEAFF.

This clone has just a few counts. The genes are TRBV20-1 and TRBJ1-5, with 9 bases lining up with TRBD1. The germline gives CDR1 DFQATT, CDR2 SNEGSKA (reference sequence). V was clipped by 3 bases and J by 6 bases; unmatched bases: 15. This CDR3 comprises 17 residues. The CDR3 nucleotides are TGCAGTGCTAGTGAAGTATGGGGACAGGGTTTCGGTCAGCCCCAGCATTTT. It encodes CSASEVWGQGFGQPQHF.

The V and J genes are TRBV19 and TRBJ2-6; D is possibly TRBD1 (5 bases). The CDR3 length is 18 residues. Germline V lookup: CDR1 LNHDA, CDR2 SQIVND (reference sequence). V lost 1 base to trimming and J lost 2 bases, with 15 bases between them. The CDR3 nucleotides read TGTGCCAGTAGTATAGCAGGGTATGGTTTACCTGGGGCCAACGTCCTGACTTTC. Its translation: CASSIAGYGLPGANVLTF.

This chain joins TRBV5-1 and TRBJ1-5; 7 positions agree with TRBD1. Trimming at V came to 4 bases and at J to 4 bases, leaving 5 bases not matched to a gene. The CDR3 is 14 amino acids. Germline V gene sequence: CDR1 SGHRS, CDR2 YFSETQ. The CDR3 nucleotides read TGCGCCAGCAGCCTGGGACAGATGAATCAGCCCCAGCATTTT. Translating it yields CASSLGQMNQPQHF.

DNA for the CDR3: TGTGCCAGCAGCTTGGAGGGGCGGGGGGCCTACTACGAGCAGTACTTC. Translating gives CASSLEGRGAYYEQYF. The rearrangement links TRBV5-4 to TRBJ2-7, with TRBD2 matching 8 bases. The trim removed 0 bases at V and 3 bases at J, leaving 8 bases unmatched. The CDR3 loop spans 16 amino acids. Germline V gives CDR1 SGHNT, CDR2 YYREEE (reference sequence).

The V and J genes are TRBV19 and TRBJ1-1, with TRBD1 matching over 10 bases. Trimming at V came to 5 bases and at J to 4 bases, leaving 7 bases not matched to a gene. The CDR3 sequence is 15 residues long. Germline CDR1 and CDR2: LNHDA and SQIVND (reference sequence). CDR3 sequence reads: CASSPRRTGGTEAFF. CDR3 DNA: TGTGCCAGTAGTCCCCGCCGGACAGGGGGCACTGAAGCTTTCTTT.

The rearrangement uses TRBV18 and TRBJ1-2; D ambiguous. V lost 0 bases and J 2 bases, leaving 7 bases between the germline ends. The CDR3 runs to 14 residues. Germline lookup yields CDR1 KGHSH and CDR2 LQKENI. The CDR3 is CASSPPGQNYGYTF. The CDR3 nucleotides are TGTGCCAGCTCACCACCGGGCCAGAACTATGGCTACACCTTC.

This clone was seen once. This CDR3 is CASSPFGRGQGNMENTIYF. The CDR3 DNA follows: TGTGCCAGCTCACCGTTTGGGAGAGGACAGGGGAATATGGAAAACACCATATATTTT. The rearrangement links TRBV18 to TRBJ1-3; 9 bases agree with TRBD1. The CDR3 totals 19 residues. Trimming cost V 3 bases and J 6 bases; bases outside gene matches: 18. Germline V gene lookup returns CDR1 KGHSH and CDR2 LQKENI.

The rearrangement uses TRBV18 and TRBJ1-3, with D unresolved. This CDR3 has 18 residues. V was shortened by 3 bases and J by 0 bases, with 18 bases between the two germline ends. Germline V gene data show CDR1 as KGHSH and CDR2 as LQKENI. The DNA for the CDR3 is TGTGCCAGCTCACCTTTACCTATGGCAGGCGTCTCTGGAAACACCATATATTTT. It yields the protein CASSPLPMAGVSGNTIYF.

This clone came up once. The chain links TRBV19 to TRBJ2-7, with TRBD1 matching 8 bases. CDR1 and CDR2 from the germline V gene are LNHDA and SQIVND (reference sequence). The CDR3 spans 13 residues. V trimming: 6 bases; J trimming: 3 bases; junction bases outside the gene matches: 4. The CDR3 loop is CASSRTGIYEQYF. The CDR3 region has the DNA TGTGCCAGTAGCCGGACAGGGATCTACGAGCAGTACTTC.

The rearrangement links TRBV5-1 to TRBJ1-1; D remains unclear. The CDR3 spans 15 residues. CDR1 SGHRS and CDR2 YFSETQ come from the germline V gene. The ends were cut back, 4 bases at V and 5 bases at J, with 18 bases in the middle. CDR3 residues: CASSLSNGARTEAFF. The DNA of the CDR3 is TGCGCCAGCAGCCTTTCCAATGGTGCCAGGACTGAAGCTTTCTTT.

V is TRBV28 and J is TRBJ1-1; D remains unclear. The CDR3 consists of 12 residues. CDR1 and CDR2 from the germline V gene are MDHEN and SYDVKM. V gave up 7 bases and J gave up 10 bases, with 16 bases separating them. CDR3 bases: TGTGCCAGCATTGCGGCTTCTTTGGGAGCTTTCTTT. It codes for CASIAASLGAFF. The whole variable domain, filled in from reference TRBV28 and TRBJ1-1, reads DVKVTQSSRYLVKRTGEKVFLECVQDMDHENMFWYRQDPGLGLRLIYFSYDVKMKEKGDIPEGYSVSREKKERFSLILESASTNQTSMYLCASIAASLGAFFGQGTRLTVV.

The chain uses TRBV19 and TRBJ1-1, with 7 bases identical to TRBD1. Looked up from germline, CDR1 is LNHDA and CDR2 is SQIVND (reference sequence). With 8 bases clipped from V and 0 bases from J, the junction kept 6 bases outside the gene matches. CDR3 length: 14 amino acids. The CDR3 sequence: CASARQGLNTEAFF. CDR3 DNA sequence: TGTGCCAGTGCCCGACAGGGTTTGAACACTGAAGCTTTCTTT.

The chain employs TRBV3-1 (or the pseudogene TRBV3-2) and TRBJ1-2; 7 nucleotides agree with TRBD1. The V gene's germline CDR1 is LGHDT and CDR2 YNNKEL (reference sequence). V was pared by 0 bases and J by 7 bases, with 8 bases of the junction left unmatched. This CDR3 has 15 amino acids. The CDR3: CASSQDEGGASGYTF. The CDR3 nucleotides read TGTGCCAGCAGCCAAGATGAAGGGGGCGCGAGTGGCTACACCTTC.

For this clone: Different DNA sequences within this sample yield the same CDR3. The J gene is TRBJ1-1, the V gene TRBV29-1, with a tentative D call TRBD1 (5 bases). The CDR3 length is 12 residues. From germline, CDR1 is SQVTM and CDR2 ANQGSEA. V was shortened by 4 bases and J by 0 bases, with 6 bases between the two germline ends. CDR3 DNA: TGCAGCGTTGGACAGTTGAACACTGAAGCTTTCTTT. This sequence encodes CSVGQLNTEAFF. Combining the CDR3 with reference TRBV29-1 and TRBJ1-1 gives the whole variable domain SAVISQKPSRDICQRGTSLTIQCQVDSQVTMMFWYRQQPGQSLTLIATANQGSEATYESGFVIDKFPISRPNLTFSTLTVSNMSPEDSSIYLCSVGQLNTEAFFGQGTRLTVV.

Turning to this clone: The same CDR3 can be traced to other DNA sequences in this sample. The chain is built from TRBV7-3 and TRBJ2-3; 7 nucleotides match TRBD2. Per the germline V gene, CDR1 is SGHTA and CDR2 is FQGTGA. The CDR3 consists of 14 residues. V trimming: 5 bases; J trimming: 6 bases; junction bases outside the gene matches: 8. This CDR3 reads CASSLGAGVDTQYF. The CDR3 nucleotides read TGTGCCAGCAGCCTCGGGGCGGGGGTGGATACGCAGTATTTT.

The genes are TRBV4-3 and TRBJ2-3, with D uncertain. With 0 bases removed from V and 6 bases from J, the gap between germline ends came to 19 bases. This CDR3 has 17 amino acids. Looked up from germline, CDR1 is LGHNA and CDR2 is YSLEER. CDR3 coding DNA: TGCGCCAGCAGCCAAGATTGGGCAGGCCCCAGGATCGATACGCAGTATTTT. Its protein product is CASSQDWAGPRIDTQYF.